The source of this T cell receptor (beta chain) is a study of T cells in Graves' hyperthyroidism and ophthalmopathy. Amplification targeted TCR beta CDR3 regions from RNA transcripts. An initial round of RT-PCR targeting the TCR CDR3 relied on the HTBI primer set. TCRdb ran MiXCR on the multiplex PCR reads and lists one entry per CDR3 protein. This sample has approximately 250,000 distinct CDR3 sequences; around 25% occur once, and the top ten carry about 40%. The CDR3 is 16 residues long. CDR1 and CDR2 (germline): MNHEY, SMNVEV (reference sequence). V dropped 5 bases and J dropped 2 bases, with 19 bases sitting between them. Details on this clonotype: Its cognate antigen is unknown.

Study-wide results and limits: Ophthalmopathy cases were set apart from stable hyperthyroidism by a 13 V-J model. Blood shared most expanded thyroid clonotypes above 0.001.

The sequencing input was blood. J is TRBJ2-7 and V is TRBV27; possibly TRBD2 for D (6 bases). The receptor was isolated from a woman aged 40 to 50 with Graves' ophthalmopathy. CDR3 sequence reads: CASSPGRREDPYEQYF. The CDR3 DNA follows: TGTGCCAGCAGTCCTGGGCGGAGGGAGGATCCCTACGAGCAGTACTTC.